A selection of T cell receptor beta chains follows, all from one sample in a study of control samples from healthy donors and cancer patients. Profiled with immunoSEQ multiplex PCR; TCRdb holds only in-frame clones, not every one. This sample has 98,000 or so clones, with around 90% found just once. Material: blood. All receptors come from a woman between 65 and 79 years old in good health. Both conserved end residues are trimmed from each CDR3.

TRBV5-1	TRBJ1-3	ASSINQGDTIY
TRBV7-5	TRBJ1-3	ARSSSNNAGNTIY
TRBV5-4	TRBJ2-7	ASSGKTGVASEQY
TRBV29-1	TRBJ1-1	SADSSGNTEAF
TRBV6-1	TRBJ1-1	ASSGAQRQGFAEAF
TRBV6-5	TRBJ2-3	ASRDGLATTDTQY
TRBV5-1	TRBJ2-2	ASSSRSRSGTGELF
TRBV19	TRBJ2-2	ASSIKGAMNTGELF
TRBV3-1/TRBV3-2	TRBJ1-1	ASSQFWEGEAF
TRBV5-6	TRBJ2-7	ASSPTGTSYEQY
TRBV15	TRBJ1-1	ATSRAGERVVAF
TRBV11-2	TRBJ1-1	ASSLEGVGTEAF
TRBV25-1	TRBJ2-6	ASSGRVSGANVLT
TRBV5-1	TRBJ2-1	ASSHPGGNTYNEQF
TRBV7-2	TRBJ2-1	ASSLGAARSSYNEQF
TRBV27	TRBJ1-4	ASSFLTGTGSKEKLF
TRBV6-5	TRBJ1-2	ASSYSGGRYYGYT
TRBV11-2	TRBJ2-1	ASSLENQGATDEQF
TRBV5-1	TRBJ1-1	ASSLQDRSEAF
TRBV6-5	TRBJ1-2	ASSYDSNYGYT
TRBV7-2	TRBJ1-2	ASSYMTGSGTYGYT
TRBV13	TRBJ1-2	ASSPNT
TRBV5-6	TRBJ2-7	ASSSGDSRLREQY
TRBV5-4	TRBJ2-5	ASSWGQGQETQY
TRBV19	TRBJ2-3	ASSVLGTIDTQY
TRBV18	TRBJ2-4	ASSPDPVAKNIQY
TRBV18	TRBJ1-2	ASSPTTGRSYGYT
TRBV9	TRBJ1-6	ASSAGQGGNSPLH
TRBV9	TRBJ2-1	ASSAGGLYNEQF
TRBV6-5	TRBJ1-1	ASTGTLNTEAF
TRBV12-3/TRBV12-4	TRBJ1-1	ASSPSSGAEAF
TRBV6-5	TRBJ1-1	ASSYGVGMNTEAF
TRBV6-6	TRBJ1-5	ASSSDRDNQPQH
TRBV5-1	TRBJ2-1	ASSPTSGRVNEQF
TRBV7-8	TRBJ2-7	ASSFSEGSYEQY
TRBV27	TRBJ1-2	ASSLSGTGRYGYT
TRBV12-3/TRBV12-4	TRBJ2-7	ASSLDPSYEQY
TRBV2	TRBJ2-1	ASTGTSGSSEQF
TRBV4-2	TRBJ1-2	ASSHRQGGWYGYT
TRBV6-6	TRBJ1-5	ASSYLYRVNQPQH
TRBV5-1	TRBJ1-2	ASSPEGGPNYGYT
TRBV6-2/TRBV6-3	TRBJ1-5	ASSRLSSSTGFYSNQPQH
TRBV7-9	TRBJ2-2	ASSLRGAQAGELF
TRBV7-8	TRBJ1-5	ASSLGTPGGNQPQH
TRBV2	TRBJ2-3	ASEGGSLVRDTQY
TRBV6-5	TRBJ1-5	ASKTGGSNQPQH
TRBV6-4	TRBJ1-1	ASRLSRDRGEAF
TRBV5-8	TRBJ2-5	ASSRRGGGSGETQY
TRBV5-8	TRBJ1-2	ASSSRTDIYGYT
TRBV12-3/TRBV12-4	TRBJ1-3	ASSLGQGNTIY
TRBV6-2/TRBV6-3	TRBJ2-2	ASSYSISGELF
TRBV5-6	TRBJ1-2	ASSLVSAGNGYT
TRBV30	TRBJ1-2	AWSAGTGKDGYT
TRBV25-1	TRBJ1-1	ASSEDSRNTEAF
TRBV27	TRBJ1-6	ASSAGQFPNSPLH
TRBV12-3/TRBV12-4	TRBJ1-1	ASSLGRNTEAF
TRBV30	TRBJ2-2	AWSGGGRELF